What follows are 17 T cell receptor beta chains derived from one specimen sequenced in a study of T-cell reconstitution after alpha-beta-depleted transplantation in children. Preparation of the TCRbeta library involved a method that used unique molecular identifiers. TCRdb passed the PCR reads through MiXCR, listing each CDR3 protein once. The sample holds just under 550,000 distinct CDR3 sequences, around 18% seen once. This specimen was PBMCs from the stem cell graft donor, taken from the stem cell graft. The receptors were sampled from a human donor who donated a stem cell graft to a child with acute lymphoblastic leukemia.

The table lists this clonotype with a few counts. CDR3 nucleotides: TGCAGTGCTAGAGACCCCTTCAGGGGGCTAGGGGAGACCCAGTACTTC. Encoded protein: CSARDPFRGLGETQYF. V usage is TRBV20-1 and J usage is TRBJ2-5, with TRBD1 matching over 8 bases. This CDR3 comprises 16 residues. J lost 5 bases, V lost 0 bases, and 11 bases had no gene match. Per germline, CDR1 DFQATT and CDR2 SNEGSKA (reference sequence).

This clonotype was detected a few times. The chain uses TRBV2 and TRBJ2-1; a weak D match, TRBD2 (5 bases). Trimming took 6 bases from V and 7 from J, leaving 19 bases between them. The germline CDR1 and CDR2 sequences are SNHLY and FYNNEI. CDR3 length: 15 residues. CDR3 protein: CASSRPLRVGNEQFF. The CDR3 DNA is TGTGCCAGCAGCCGACCCCTGCGGGTAGGAAATGAGCAGTTCTTC.

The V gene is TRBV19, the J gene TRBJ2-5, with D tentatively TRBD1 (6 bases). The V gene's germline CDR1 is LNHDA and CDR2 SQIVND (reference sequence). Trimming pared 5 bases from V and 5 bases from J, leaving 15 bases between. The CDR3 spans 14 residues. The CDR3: CASSRQGLGETQYF. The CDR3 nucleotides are TGTGCCAGTAGTCGGCAGGGGTTAGGCGAGACCCAGTACTTC.

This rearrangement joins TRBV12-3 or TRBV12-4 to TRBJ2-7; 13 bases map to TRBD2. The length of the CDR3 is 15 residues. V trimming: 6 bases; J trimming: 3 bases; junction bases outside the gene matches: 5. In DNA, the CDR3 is TGTGCCAGCAGATCCGGGACTAGCGGGAACTACGAGCAGTACTTC. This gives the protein CASRSGTSGNYEQYF.

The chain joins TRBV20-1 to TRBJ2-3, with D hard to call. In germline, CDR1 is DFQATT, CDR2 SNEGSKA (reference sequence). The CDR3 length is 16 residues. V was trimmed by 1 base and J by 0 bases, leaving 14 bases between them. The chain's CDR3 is CSARGNYSTSTDTQYF. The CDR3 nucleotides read TGCAGTGCTAGAGGGAACTACTCGACTAGCACAGATACGCAGTATTTT.

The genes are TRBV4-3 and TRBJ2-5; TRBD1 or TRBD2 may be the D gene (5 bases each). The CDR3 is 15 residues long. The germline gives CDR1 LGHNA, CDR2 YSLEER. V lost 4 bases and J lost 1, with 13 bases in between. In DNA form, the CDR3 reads TGCGCCAGCAGCCCACTGCCCGGGACCCAAGAGACCCAGTACTTC. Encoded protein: CASSPLPGTQETQYF.

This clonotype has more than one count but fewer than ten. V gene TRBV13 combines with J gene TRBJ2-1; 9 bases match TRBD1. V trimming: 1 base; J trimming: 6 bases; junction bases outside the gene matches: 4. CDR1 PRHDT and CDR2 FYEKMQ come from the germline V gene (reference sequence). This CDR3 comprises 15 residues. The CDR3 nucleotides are TGTGCCAGCAGCTTAGCCGGACAGGGGATCAATGAGCAGTTCTTC. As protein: CASSLAGQGINEQFF.

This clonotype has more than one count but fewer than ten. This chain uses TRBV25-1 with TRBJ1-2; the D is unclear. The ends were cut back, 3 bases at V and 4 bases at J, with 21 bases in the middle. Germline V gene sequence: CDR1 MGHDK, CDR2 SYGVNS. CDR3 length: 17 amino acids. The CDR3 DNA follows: TGTGCCAGCAGTGACCCTGACGGGGTGTCCCTAGTCTATGGCTACACCTTC. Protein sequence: CASSDPDGVSLVYGYTF.

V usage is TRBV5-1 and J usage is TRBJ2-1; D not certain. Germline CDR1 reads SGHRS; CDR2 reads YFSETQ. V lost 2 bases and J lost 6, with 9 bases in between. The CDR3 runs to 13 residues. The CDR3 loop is CASSFDLLNEQFF. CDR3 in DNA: TGCGCCAGCAGCTTCGACTTACTCAATGAGCAGTTCTTC.

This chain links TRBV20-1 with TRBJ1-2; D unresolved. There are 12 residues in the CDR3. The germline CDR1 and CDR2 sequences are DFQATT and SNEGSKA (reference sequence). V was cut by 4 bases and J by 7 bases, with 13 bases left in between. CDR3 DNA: TGCAGTGCTAAACCCCCAGCGGGTGGCTACACCTTC. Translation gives CSAKPPAGGYTF.

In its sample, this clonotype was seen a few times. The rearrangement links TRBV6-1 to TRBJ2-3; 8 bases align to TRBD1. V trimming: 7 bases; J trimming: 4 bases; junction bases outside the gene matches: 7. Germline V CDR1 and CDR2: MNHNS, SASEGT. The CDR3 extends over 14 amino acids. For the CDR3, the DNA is TGTGCCAGCAATGACAGGGGCTGGGCAGATACGCAGTATTTT. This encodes CASNDRGWADTQYF.

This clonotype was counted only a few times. In DNA form, the CDR3 reads TGTGCCAGCAGCATCTTGGATACGCAGTATTTT. It specifies CASSILDTQYF. The chain carries TRBV12-3 or TRBV12-4 and TRBJ2-3; D ambiguous. Trimming pared 6 bases from V and 6 bases from J, leaving 7 bases between. The CDR3 totals 11 residues.

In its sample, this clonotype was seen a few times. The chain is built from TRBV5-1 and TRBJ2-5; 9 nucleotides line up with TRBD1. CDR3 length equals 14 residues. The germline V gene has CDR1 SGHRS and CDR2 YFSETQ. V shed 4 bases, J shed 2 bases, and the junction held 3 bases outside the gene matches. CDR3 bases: TGCGCCAGCAGCACAGGGGGCGTTCAAGAGACCCAGTACTTC. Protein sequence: CASSTGGVQETQYF.

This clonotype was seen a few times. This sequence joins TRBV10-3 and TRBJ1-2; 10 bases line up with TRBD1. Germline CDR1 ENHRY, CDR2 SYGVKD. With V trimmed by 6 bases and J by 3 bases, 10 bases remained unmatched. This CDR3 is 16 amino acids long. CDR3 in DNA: TGTGCCATCAGAGACAGGGGGCCATTGGCCGACTATGGCTACACCTTC. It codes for CAIRDRGPLADYGYTF.

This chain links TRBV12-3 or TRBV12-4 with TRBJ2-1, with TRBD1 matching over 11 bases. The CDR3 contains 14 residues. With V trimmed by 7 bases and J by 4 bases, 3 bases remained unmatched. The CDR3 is CASTGTGGYNEQFF. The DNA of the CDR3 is TGTGCCAGCACCGGGACAGGGGGTTACAATGAGCAGTTCTTC.

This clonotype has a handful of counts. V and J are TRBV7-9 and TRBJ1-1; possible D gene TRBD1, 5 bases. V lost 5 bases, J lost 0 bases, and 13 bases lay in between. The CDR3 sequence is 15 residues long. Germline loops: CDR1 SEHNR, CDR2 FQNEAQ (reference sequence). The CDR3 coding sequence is TGTGCCAGCAGCACGTCTCTGACAGTGAACACTGAAGCTTTCTTT. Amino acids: CASSTSLTVNTEAFF.

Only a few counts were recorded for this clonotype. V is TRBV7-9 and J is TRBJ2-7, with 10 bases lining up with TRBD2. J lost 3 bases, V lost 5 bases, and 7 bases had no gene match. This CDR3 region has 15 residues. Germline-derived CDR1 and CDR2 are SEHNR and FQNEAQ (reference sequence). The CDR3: CASSPDLAGGYEQYF. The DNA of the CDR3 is TGTGCCAGCAGCCCAGATTTAGCGGGGGGCTACGAGCAGTACTTC.